This is a list of T cell receptor beta chains from one sample in a study of OX40 agonist ivuxolimab in advanced cancers. Repertoires were generated with immunoSEQ multiplex PCR, while TCRdb's copy carries only in-frame clones and drops some. The sample lists some 45,000 clones, approximately 86% occurring once. This specimen was CD4+ or CD8+ T cells sorted from blood, taken in a trial of the OX40 agonist ivuxolimab. The receptors originated from an adult with an advanced solid tumor such as melanoma, head and neck, liver or kidney cancer. Both conserved end residues are part of each CDR3. The order of the fields is V gene, clone size, J gene, D gene, CDR3 protein, CDR3 DNA. The D gene is left open where the match is weak. Clone size is stated in some rows and not others, as once, few, many or a class when expanded.

V: TRBV5-1
size: NA
J: TRBJ1-5
D: TRBD1
CDR3: CASSPGQGGNQPQHF
DNA: TGCGCCAGCAGTCCCGGACAGGGAGGCAATCAGCCCCAGCATTTT

V: TRBV5-6
size: NA
J: TRBJ2-7
D: NA
CDR3: CASSGGPAVIYEQYF
DNA: TGTGCCAGCAGTGGGGGCCCGGCGGTAATCTACGAGCAGTACTTC

V: TRBV18
size: NA
J: TRBJ1-1
D: TRBD1
CDR3: CASSAQGASTEAFF
DNA: TGTGCCAGCTCAGCTCAGGGGGCCAGCACTGAAGCTTTCTTT

V: TRBV6-4
size: NA
J: TRBJ2-5
D: NA
CDR3: CASSAPGQRGTEETQYF
DNA: TGTGCCAGCAGCGCCCCCGGGCAGCGGGGGACAGAAGAGACCCAGTACTTC

V: TRBV14
size: once
J: TRBJ2-4
D: TRBD1
CDR3: CASSQGQGRKNIQYF
DNA: TGTGCCAGCAGCCAAGGACAGGGGCGCAAAAACATTCAGTACTTC

V: TRBV6-1
size: NA
J: TRBJ2-7
D: TRBD1
CDR3: CASSETGGLEQYF
DNA: TGTGCCAGCAGTGAGACAGGGGGGCTCGAGCAGTACTTC

V: TRBV5-1
size: NA
J: TRBJ2-1
D: NA
CDR3: CASSSFLRGRGSDEQFF
DNA: TGCGCCAGCAGCTCCTTTCTAAGGGGAAGGGGCAGTGATGAGCAGTTCTTC

V: TRBV5-1
size: few
J: TRBJ1-1
D: NA
CDR3: CASSLMPGSSAFF
DNA: TGCGCCAGCAGCTTGATGCCAGGGAGTTCGGCTTTCTTT

V: TRBV12-5
size: NA
J: TRBJ2-7
D: NA
CDR3: CASGLDVDPKQYF
DNA: TGTGCTAGTGGTTTGGACGTCGATCCTAAGCAGTACTTC

V: TRBV11-3
size: NA
J: TRBJ2-2
D: NA
CDR3: CASSLGGISTGELFF
DNA: TGTGCCAGCAGCTTAGGCGGGATCAGCACCGGGGAGCTGTTTTTT

V: TRBV6-4
size: NA
J: TRBJ1-2
D: NA
CDR3: CAPDSVGYGYTF
DNA: TGTGCCCCGGACAGTGTAGGCTATGGCTACACCTTC

V: TRBV13
size: NA
J: TRBJ1-2
D: NA
CDR3: CASSRSDSGYTF
DNA: TGTGCCAGCAGCCGCTCGGACAGTGGCTACACCTTC

V: TRBV2
size: NA
J: TRBJ2-1
D: NA
CDR3: CASRTTRSSYNEQFF
DNA: TGTGCCAGCAGAACGACTAGGAGCTCCTACAATGAGCAGTTCTTC

V: TRBV29-1
size: NA
J: TRBJ2-1
D: TRBD2
CDR3: CSVEDWWVAGGHNEQFF
DNA: TGCAGCGTTGAAGATTGGTGGGTAGCGGGAGGCCACAATGAGCAGTTCTTC

V: TRBV4-2
size: NA
J: TRBJ2-1
D: TRBD2
CDR3: CASSQTSGFSSYNEQFF
DNA: TGTGCCAGCAGCCAAACTAGCGGTTTTAGCTCCTACAATGAGCAGTTCTTC

V: TRBV6-4
size: NA
J: TRBJ2-2
D: NA
CDR3: CASRADTGELFF
DNA: TGTGCCAGCAGGGCGGACACCGGGGAGCTGTTTTTT

V: TRBV11-2
size: NA
J: TRBJ2-1
D: NA
CDR3: CASSLQGDEQFF
DNA: TGTGCCAGCAGCTTACAAGGCGATGAGCAGTTCTTC

V: TRBV5-4
size: NA
J: TRBJ2-1
D: TRBD2
CDR3: CASSLKGTRDEQFF
DNA: TGTGCCAGCAGCTTGAAAGGGACTAGAGATGAGCAGTTCTTC

V: TRBV7-2
size: NA
J: TRBJ2-5
D: NA
CDR3: CASSTPLGTLKETQYF
DNA: TGTGCCAGCAGCACACCCCTCGGGACATTAAAAGAGACCCAGTACTTC

V: TRBV2
size: few
J: TRBJ2-7
D: NA
CDR3: CASNRQGSSYEQYF
DNA: TGTGCCAGCAACCGCCAAGGCTCCTCCTACGAGCAGTACTTC

V: TRBV28
size: once
J: TRBJ1-5
D: NA
CDR3: CASYRDYQPQHF
DNA: TGTGCCAGTTACAGGGATTATCAGCCCCAGCATTTT

V: TRBV5-1
size: NA
J: TRBJ2-1
D: TRBD2
CDR3: CASSASSGRSYEQFF
DNA: TGCGCCAGCAGCGCCTCTAGCGGGAGGAGCTATGAGCAGTTCTTC

V: TRBV7-3
size: few
J: TRBJ2-2
D: NA
CDR3: CASSMRTTGELFF
DNA: TGTGCCAGCAGCATGCGAACCACCGGGGAGCTGTTTTTT

V: TRBV6-5
size: NA
J: TRBJ1-2
D: NA
CDR3: CASSQGDRGITTF
DNA: TGTGCCAGCAGCCAAGGGGACCGAGGTATAACCACCTTC

V: TRBV5-1
size: NA
J: TRBJ2-3
D: NA
CDR3: CASSESVGAGTDTQYF
DNA: TGCGCCAGCAGCGAATCGGTGGGGGCTGGCACAGATACGCAGTATTTT

V: TRBV7-8
size: NA
J: TRBJ2-7
D: NA
CDR3: CASSLLGEYEQYF
DNA: TGTGCCAGCAGCTTACTAGGGGAGTACGAGCAGTACTTC

V: TRBV19
size: NA
J: TRBJ1-2
D: NA
CDR3: CASSIEGFGYTF
DNA: TGTGCCAGTAGTATAGAGGGGTTTGGCTACACCTTC

V: TRBV6-5
size: NA
J: TRBJ1-2
D: NA
CDR3: CASRVEQGYGYTF
DNA: TGTGCCAGCAGGGTCGAACAGGGATATGGCTACACCTTC

V: TRBV27
size: NA
J: TRBJ1-2
D: NA
CDR3: CASSPQPQGMQGYTF
DNA: TGTGCCAGCAGTCCGCAACCCCAGGGGATGCAAGGCTACACCTTC

V: TRBV7-6
size: NA
J: TRBJ2-1
D: NA
CDR3: CASSLEVDSKRLEFF
DNA: TGTGCCAGCAGCTTAGAGGTCGATTCTAAAAGGTTGGAGTTCTTC

V: TRBV5-4
size: NA
J: TRBJ1-4
D: TRBD1
CDR3: CASSPPGQGAEKLFF
DNA: TGTGCCAGCAGCCCACCGGGACAGGGGGCGGAAAAACTGTTTTTT

V: TRBV28
size: NA
J: TRBJ2-2
D: TRBD2
CDR3: CASISGVNTGELFF
DNA: TGTGCCAGCATTAGCGGGGTGAACACCGGGGAGCTGTTTTTT

V: TRBV2
size: NA
J: TRBJ1-1
D: NA
CDR3: CASSVIMNTEAFF
DNA: TGTGCCAGCAGTGTCATCATGAACACTGAAGCTTTCTTT

V: TRBV7-9
size: NA
J: TRBJ2-1
D: NA
CDR3: CASSLALRNEQFF
DNA: TGTGCCAGCAGCTTAGCGCTGCGGAATGAGCAGTTCTTC

V: TRBV5-6
size: NA
J: TRBJ1-6
D: TRBD1
CDR3: CASSHRGISYNSPLHF
DNA: TGTGCCAGCAGCCACAGGGGTATTTCCTATAATTCACCCCTCCACTTT

V: TRBV5-1
size: NA
J: TRBJ2-3
D: NA
CDR3: CASSPDDTQYF
DNA: TGCGCCAGCAGCCCGGATGATACGCAGTATTTT